This T cell receptor (beta chain) was recovered during a study of response to subunit inactivated influenza vaccine. With respect to this clonotype: Its antigen is not known.

Points from the study as a whole: The authors proposed limited new T cell recruitment per seasonal influenza vaccination.

Germline CDR1 reads MDHEN; CDR2 reads SYDVKM. Between the trimmed V and J ends, which lost 3 bases and 4 bases, there was a span of 7 bases. The CDR3 runs 13 residues. Each CDR3 protein gets one entry after TCRdb re-called the RT-PCR reads with MiXCR. The data hold some 850,000 distinct CDR3 sequences, with approximately 17% observed a single time. The sample in question was PBMCs from blood, obtained around 5 days after vaccination. V is TRBV28 and J is TRBJ2-4; no clear D. The sequence was collected from a man in his fifties who received an inactivated influenza vaccine. CDR3 in amino acids: CASSLRPKNIQYF. For the CDR3, the DNA is TGTGCCAGCAGTTTGAGACCGAAAAACATTCAGTACTTC.